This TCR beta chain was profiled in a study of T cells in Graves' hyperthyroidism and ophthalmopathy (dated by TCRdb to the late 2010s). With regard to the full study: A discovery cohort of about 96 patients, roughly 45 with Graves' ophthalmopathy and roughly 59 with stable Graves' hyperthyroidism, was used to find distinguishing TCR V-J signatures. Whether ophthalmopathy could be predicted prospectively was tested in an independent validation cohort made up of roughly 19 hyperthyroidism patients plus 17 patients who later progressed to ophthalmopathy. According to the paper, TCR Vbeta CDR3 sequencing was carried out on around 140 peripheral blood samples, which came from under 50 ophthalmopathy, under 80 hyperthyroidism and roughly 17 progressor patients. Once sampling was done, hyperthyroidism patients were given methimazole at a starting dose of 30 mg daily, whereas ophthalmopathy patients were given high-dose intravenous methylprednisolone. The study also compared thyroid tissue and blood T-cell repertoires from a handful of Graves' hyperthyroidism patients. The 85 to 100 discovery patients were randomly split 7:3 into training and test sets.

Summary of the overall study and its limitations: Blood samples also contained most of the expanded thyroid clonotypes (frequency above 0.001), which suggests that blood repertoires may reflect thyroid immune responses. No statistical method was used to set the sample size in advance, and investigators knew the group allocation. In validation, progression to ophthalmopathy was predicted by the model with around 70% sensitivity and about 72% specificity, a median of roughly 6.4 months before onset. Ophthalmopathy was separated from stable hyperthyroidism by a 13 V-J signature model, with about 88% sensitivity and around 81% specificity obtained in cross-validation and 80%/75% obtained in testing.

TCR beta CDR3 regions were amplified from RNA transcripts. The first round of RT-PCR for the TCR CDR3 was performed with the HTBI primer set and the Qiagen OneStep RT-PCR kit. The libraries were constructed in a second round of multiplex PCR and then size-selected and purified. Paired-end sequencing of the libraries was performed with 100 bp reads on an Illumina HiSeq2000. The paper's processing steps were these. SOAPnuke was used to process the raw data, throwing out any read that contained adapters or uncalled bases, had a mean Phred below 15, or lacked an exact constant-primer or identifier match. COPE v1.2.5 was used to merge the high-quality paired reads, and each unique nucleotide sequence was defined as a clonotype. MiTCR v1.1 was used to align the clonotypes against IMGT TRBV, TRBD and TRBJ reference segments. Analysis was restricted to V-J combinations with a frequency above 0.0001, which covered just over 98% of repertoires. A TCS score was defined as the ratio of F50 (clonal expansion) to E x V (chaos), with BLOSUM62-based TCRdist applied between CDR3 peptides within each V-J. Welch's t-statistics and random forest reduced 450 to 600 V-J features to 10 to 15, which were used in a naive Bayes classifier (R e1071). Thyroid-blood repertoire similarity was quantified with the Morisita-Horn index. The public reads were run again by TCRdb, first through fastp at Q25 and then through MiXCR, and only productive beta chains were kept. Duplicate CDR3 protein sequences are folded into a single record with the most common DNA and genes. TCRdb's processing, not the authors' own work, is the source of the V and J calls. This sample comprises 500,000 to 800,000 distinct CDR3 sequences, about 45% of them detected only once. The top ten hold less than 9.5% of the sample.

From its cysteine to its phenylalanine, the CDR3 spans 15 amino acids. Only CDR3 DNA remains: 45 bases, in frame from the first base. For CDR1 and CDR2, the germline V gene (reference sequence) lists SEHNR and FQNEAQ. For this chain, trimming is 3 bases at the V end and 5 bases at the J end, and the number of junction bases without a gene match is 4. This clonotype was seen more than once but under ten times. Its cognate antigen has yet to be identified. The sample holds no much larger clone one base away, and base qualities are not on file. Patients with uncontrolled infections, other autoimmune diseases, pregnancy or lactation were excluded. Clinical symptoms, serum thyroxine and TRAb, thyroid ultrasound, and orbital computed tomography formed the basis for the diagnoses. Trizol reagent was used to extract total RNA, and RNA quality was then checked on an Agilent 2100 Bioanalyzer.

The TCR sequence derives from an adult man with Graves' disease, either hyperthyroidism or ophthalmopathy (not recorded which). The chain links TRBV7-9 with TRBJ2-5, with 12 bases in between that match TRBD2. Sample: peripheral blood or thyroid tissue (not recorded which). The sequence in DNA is TGTGCCAGCAGCTTCCCCGGACTAGCGGGGGAGACCCAGTACTTC. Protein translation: CASSFPGLAGETQYF.